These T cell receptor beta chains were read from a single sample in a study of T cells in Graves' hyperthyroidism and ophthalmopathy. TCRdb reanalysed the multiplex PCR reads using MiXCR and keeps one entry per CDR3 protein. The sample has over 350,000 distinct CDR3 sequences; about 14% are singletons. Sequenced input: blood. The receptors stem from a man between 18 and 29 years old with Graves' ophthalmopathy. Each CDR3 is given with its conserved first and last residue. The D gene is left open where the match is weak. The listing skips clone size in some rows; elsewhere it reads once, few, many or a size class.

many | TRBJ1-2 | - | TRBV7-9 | CASSPGRTYGYTF | TGTGCCAGCAGCCCCGGACGGACCTATGGCTACACCTTC
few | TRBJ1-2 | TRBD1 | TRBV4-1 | CASSQGQGANYGYTF | TGCGCCAGCAGCCAAGGGCAGGGGGCTAACTATGGCTACACCTTC
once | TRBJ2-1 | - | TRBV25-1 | CASSLDLPPYNEQFF | TGTGCCAGCAGTTTGGACCTTCCCCCCTACAATGAGCAGTTCTTC
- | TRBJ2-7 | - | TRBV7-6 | CASSRGGETYEQYF | TGTGCCAGCAGCCGAGGCGGGGAAACCTACGAGCAGTACTTC
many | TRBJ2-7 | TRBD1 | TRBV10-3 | CAISESGTGGYDEQYF | TGTGCCATCAGTGAGTCAGGGACAGGGGGCTACGACGAGCAGTACTTC
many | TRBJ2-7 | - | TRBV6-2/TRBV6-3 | CASSFGTGYEQYF | TGTGCCAGCAGTTTCGGGACGGGCTACGAGCAGTACTTC
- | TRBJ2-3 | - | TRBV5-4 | CASSTGGWTDTQYF | TGTGCCAGCAGCACGGGGGGCTGGACAGATACGCAGTATTTT
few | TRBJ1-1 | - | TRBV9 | CASSASGIRSEAFF | TGTGCCAGCAGCGCCTCTGGGATAAGATCTGAAGCTTTCTTT
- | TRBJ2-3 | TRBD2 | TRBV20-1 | CSARRGTSGDTDTQYF | TGCAGTGCTAGACGGGGGACTAGCGGGGACACAGATACGCAGTATTTT
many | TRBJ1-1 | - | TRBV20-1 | CSASTLAFGTEAFF | TGCAGTGCTAGCACCTTGGCATTCGGCACTGAAGCTTTCTTT
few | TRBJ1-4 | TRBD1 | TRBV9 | CASSVATGGFEKLFF | TGTGCCAGCAGCGTAGCTACAGGGGGCTTTGAAAAACTGTTTTTT
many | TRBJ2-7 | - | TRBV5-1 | CASSGAWRESYEQYF | TGCGCCAGCAGCGGGGCTTGGAGGGAGTCCTACGAGCAGTACTTC
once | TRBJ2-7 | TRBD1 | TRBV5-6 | CASTPGTEIYEQYF | TGTGCCAGCACCCCCGGGACAGAGATTTACGAGCAGTACTTC
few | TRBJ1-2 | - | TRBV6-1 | CASSDPRDYGYTF | TGTGCCAGCAGTGATCCCAGAGACTATGGCTACACCTTC
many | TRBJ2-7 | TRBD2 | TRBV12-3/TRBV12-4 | CASSATGTSGYEQYF | TGTGCCAGCAGTGCCACCGGGACTAGCGGCTACGAGCAGTACTTC
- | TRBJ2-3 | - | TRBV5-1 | CASSLVVGSTDTQYF | TGTGCCAGCAGCTTGGTAGTCGGGAGCACAGATACGCAGTATTTT
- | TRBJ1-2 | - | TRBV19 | CASSSEWGANYGYTF | TGTGCCAGTAGTTCTGAATGGGGGGCTAACTATGGCTACACCTTC
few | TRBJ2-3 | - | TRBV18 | CASSPKDSDTQYF | TGTGCCAGCTCACCAAAAGACTCAGATACGCAGTATTTT
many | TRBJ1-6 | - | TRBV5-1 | CASSLSSNNSPLHF | TGCGCCAGCAGCTTGAGCAGCAATAATTCACCCCTCCACTTT
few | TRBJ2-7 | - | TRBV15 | CATSRDSASSYEQYF | TGTGCCACCAGCAGAGATTCAGCGAGCTCCTACGAGCAGTACTTC
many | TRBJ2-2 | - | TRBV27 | CASSLGLTGELFF | TGTGCCAGCAGTTTAGGACTAACCGGGGAGCTGTTTTTT
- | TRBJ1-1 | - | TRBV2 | CASSVRPLPQTEAFF | TGTGCCAGCAGCGTTAGACCCCTGCCGCAAACTGAAGCTTTCTTT
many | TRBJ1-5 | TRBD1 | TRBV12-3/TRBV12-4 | CASSLGGGRGPFSQHF | TGTGCCAGCAGTTTAGGGGGTGGCAGGGGGCCATTCTCCCAGCATTTT
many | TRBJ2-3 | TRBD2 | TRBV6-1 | CATRGLAGVADTQYF | TGTGCCACGAGGGGACTAGCGGGAGTCGCAGATACGCAGTATTTT
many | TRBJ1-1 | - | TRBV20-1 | CSATNPGGTMNTEAFF | TGCAGTGCTACCAACCCGGGCGGGACGATGAACACTGAAGCTTTCTTT
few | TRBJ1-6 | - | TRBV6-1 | CASKGEGGRRRSPLHF | TGTGCCAGCAAAGGGGAAGGGGGGCGCAGGAGGTCACCCCTCCACTTT
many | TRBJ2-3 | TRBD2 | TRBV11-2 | CASSLDLSGRPTDTQYF | TGTGCCAGCAGCTTAGATCTAAGCGGGAGGCCCACAGATACGCAGTATTTT
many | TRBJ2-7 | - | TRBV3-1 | CASSQIRDSPTGQYF | TGTGCCAGCAGCCAGATCCGGGACTCGCCTACCGGGCAGTACTTC
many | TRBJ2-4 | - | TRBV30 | CAWTPRTSKNIQYF | TGTGCCTGGACCCCCAGGACCTCCAAAAACATTCAGTACTTC
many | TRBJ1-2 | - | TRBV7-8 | CASSLVGGAEGYTF | TGTGCCAGCAGCTTAGTTGGGGGGGCGGAGGGCTACACCTTC
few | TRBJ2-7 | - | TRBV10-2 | CASKLRDPNYEQYF | TGCGCCAGCAAACTCCGGGACCCGAACTACGAGCAGTACTTC
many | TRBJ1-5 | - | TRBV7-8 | CASNKGGITQPQHF | TGTGCCAGCAACAAGGGGGGGATCACTCAGCCCCAGCATTTT
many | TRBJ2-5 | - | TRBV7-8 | CASSSGLQETQYF | TGTGCCAGCAGCTCCGGACTCCAAGAGACCCAGTACTTC
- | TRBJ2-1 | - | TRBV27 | CASSFPGGDEQFF | TGTGCCAGCAGTTTTCCGGGTGGCGATGAGCAGTTCTTC
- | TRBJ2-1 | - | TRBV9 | CASSPLEQNNEQFF | TGTGCCAGCAGCCCCCTGGAACAGAACAATGAGCAGTTCTTC
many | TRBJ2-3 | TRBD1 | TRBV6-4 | CASSDSGREMTGESTDTQYF | TGTGCCAGCAGTGACTCAGGCCGAGAAATGACAGGGGAAAGCACAGATACGCAGTATTTT
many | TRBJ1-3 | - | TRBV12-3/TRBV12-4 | CASRGGNTIYF | TGTGCCAGCAGGGGGGGAAACACCATATATTTT
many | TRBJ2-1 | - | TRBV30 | CAWEGTSYNEQFF | TGTGCCTGGGAAGGGACATCATACAATGAGCAGTTCTTC
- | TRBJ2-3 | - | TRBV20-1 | CSADWGDTQYF | TGCAGTGCTGACTGGGGGGATACGCAATATTTT
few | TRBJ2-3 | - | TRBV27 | CASSATRWVLDTQYF | TGTGCCAGCAGTGCGACAAGGTGGGTTTTGGATACGCAGTATTTT
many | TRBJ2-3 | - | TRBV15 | CATSREVQRGTDTQYF | TGTGCCACCAGCAGAGAGGTGCAGCGGGGCACAGATACGCAGTATTTT
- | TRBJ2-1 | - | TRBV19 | CASSIAGGGYYNEQFF | TGTGCCAGTAGTATAGCGGGAGGGGGCTACTACAATGAGCAGTTCTTC
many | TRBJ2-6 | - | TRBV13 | CASSQEDRSGANVLTF | TGTGCCAGCAGCCAGGAGGACAGATCCGGGGCCAACGTCCTGACTTTC
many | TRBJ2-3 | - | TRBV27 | CASSPSPHGGQYF | TGTGCCAGCAGTCCTAGCCCCCACGGTGGGCAGTATTTT